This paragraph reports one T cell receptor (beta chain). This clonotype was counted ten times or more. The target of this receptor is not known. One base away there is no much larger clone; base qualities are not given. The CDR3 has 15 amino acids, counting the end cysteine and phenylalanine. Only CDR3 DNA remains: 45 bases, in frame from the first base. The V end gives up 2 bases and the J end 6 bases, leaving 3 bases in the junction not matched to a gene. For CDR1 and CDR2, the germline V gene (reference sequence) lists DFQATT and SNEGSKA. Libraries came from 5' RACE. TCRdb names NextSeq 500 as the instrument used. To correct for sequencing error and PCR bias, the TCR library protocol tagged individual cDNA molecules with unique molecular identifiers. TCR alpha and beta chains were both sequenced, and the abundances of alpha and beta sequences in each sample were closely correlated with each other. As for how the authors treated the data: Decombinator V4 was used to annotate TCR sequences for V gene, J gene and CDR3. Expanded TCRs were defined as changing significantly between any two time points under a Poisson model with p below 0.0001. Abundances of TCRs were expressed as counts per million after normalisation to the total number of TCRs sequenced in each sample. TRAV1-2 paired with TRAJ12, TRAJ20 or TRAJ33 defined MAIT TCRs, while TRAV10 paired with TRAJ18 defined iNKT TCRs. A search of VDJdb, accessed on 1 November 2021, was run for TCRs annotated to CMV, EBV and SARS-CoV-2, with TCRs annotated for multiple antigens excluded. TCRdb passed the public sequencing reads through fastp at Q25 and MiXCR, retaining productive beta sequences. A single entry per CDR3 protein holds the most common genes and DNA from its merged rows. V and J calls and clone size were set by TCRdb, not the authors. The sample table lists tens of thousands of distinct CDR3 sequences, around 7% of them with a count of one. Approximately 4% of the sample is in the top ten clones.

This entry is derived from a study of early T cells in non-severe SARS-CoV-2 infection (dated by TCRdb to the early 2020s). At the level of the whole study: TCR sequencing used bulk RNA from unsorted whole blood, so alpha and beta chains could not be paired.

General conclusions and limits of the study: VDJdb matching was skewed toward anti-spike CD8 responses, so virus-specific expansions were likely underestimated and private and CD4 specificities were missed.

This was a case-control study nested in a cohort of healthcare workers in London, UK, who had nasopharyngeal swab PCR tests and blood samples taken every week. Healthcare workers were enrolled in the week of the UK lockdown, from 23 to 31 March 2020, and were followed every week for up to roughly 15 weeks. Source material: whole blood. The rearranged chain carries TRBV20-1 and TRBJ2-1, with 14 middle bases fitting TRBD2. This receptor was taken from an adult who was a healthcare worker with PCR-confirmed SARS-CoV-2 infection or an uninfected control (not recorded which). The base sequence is TGCAGTGCTAGAAAAGGGACTAGCGGGAGCAATGAGCAGTTCTTC. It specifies CSARKGTSGSNEQFF.